Listed below are T cell receptor beta chains from one sample, sequenced in a study of T cells in localized non-small cell lung cancer. Profiling relied on immunoSEQ multiplex PCR, and the TCRdb table lists in-frame clones only, not all of them. The sample contains 60,000 to 75,000 clones, about four fifths of which appear only once. Sequencing was performed on peripheral blood, taken before any cancer treatment. All receptors derive from a female donor older than 55 with stage I lung adenocarcinoma. Both conserved end residues are part of each CDR3. A D gene is named only where the DNA matches it firmly. A clone size is listed for some rows: how often the clone was seen (once, few, many), or a class if it is expanded.

cdr3_nt: TGTGCCAGCAGCCGACTAGCGGGAAAAGAGACCCAGTACTTC
cdr3_aa: CASSRLAGKETQYF
clone_size: NA
d_call: TRBD2
j_call: TRBJ2-5
v_call: TRBV6-1

cdr3_nt: TGTGCCTACATCCCAAGAAACACTGAAGCTTTCTTT
cdr3_aa: CAYIPRNTEAFF
clone_size: NA
d_call: NA
j_call: TRBJ1-1
v_call: TRBV30

cdr3_nt: TGTGCCAGCAGGTTCGACACTACGAGTTTGTACTTC
cdr3_aa: CASRFDTTSLYF
clone_size: NA
d_call: NA
j_call: TRBJ2-7
v_call: TRBV7-9

cdr3_nt: TGTGCCAGCAGCCGGGACAACACTGAAGCTTTCTTT
cdr3_aa: CASSRDNTEAFF
clone_size: NA
d_call: NA
j_call: TRBJ1-1
v_call: TRBV6-5

cdr3_nt: TGTGCCAGTAGTATAGCAGTTTTGGACAGGGGCAATGAGCAGTTCTTC
cdr3_aa: CASSIAVLDRGNEQFF
clone_size: NA
d_call: TRBD1
j_call: TRBJ2-1
v_call: TRBV19

cdr3_nt: TGTGCCAGCAGCTTAGTTCAGAGTGCGGGATCGACAGGGAGCTATGGCTACACCTTC
cdr3_aa: CASSLVQSAGSTGSYGYTF
clone_size: NA
d_call: TRBD1
j_call: TRBJ1-2
v_call: TRBV7-8

cdr3_nt: TGTGCCAGCAGCGGGCGGACAGGGGGCGAAGCTTTCTTT
cdr3_aa: CASSGRTGGEAFF
clone_size: NA
d_call: TRBD1
j_call: TRBJ1-1
v_call: TRBV9

cdr3_nt: TGCAGCGTTGTAACCGACACCTATGGCTACACCTTC
cdr3_aa: CSVVTDTYGYTF
clone_size: NA
d_call: NA
j_call: TRBJ1-2
v_call: TRBV29-1

cdr3_nt: TGTGCCAGTAGTATTAAACTAGCGGAGTACTACGAGCAGTACTTC
cdr3_aa: CASSIKLAEYYEQYF
clone_size: NA
d_call: TRBD2
j_call: TRBJ2-7
v_call: TRBV19

cdr3_nt: TGTGCCCTAAGGGGGTGGACGGCGACTGAAGCTTTCTTT
cdr3_aa: CALRGWTATEAFF
clone_size: NA
d_call: NA
j_call: TRBJ1-1
v_call: TRBV30

cdr3_nt: TGTGCCAGCAGCGGGGGCGCCTACAATGAGCAGTTCTTC
cdr3_aa: CASSGGAYNEQFF
clone_size: NA
d_call: NA
j_call: TRBJ2-1
v_call: TRBV9

cdr3_nt: TGTGCCAGCAGCCGGGGGGTAAACACCGGGGAGCTGTTTTTT
cdr3_aa: CASSRGVNTGELFF
clone_size: NA
d_call: TRBD2
j_call: TRBJ2-2
v_call: TRBV6-1

cdr3_nt: TGTGCCAGCAGCTTATCCGGGACAGCGAGCCTTTACAATGAGCAGTTCTTC
cdr3_aa: CASSLSGTASLYNEQFF
clone_size: NA
d_call: TRBD1
j_call: TRBJ2-1
v_call: TRBV13

cdr3_nt: TGTGCCAGTAGTATAGGGTACAACTCGAACACTGAAGCTTTCTTT
cdr3_aa: CASSIGYNSNTEAFF
clone_size: NA
d_call: NA
j_call: TRBJ1-1
v_call: TRBV19

cdr3_nt: TGTGCCTGGGCCACGGTACCGAACACCGGGGAGCTGTTTTTT
cdr3_aa: CAWATVPNTGELFF
clone_size: NA
d_call: NA
j_call: TRBJ2-2
v_call: TRBV30

cdr3_nt: TGCGCCAGCAGTGACGGAGCGGGTTATGGCTACACCTTC
cdr3_aa: CASSDGAGYGYTF
clone_size: NA
d_call: NA
j_call: TRBJ1-2
v_call: TRBV10-1

cdr3_nt: TGTGCCAGCATGGTACAGAAAAATGAAAAACTGTTTTTT
cdr3_aa: CASMVQKNEKLFF
clone_size: NA
d_call: NA
j_call: TRBJ1-4
v_call: TRBV6-5

cdr3_nt: TGTGCCAGCAGCTTCAGGGGACAGGAGTATAGCACAGATACGCAGTATTTT
cdr3_aa: CASSFRGQEYSTDTQYF
clone_size: NA
d_call: TRBD1
j_call: TRBJ2-3
v_call: TRBV11-1

cdr3_nt: TGTGCCAGCAGCTACACTCGGACAGGTTTGGTCTACGAGCAGTACTTC
cdr3_aa: CASSYTRTGLVYEQYF
clone_size: NA
d_call: TRBD1
j_call: TRBJ2-7
v_call: TRBV11-2

cdr3_nt: TGTGCCAGCTCATCGGACGGGCTTAATGAAAAACTGTTTTTT
cdr3_aa: CASSSDGLNEKLFF
clone_size: NA
d_call: NA
j_call: TRBJ1-4
v_call: TRBV18

cdr3_nt: TGTGCCAGCAGCCAAGGGGACGGCTACACCTTC
cdr3_aa: CASSQGDGYTF
clone_size: NA
d_call: NA
j_call: TRBJ1-2
v_call: TRBV4-2

cdr3_nt: TGTGCCAGTAATACAGGGGGGAACACTGAAGCTTTCTTT
cdr3_aa: CASNTGGNTEAFF
clone_size: once
d_call: TRBD1
j_call: TRBJ1-1
v_call: TRBV19

cdr3_nt: TGTGCCAGCAGGCCGGGACAGCGCACCTACGAGCAGTACTTC
cdr3_aa: CASRPGQRTYEQYF
clone_size: NA
d_call: TRBD1
j_call: TRBJ2-7
v_call: TRBV28

cdr3_nt: TGTGCCAGTAGTCCAGGGGAGACCCAGTACTTC
cdr3_aa: CASSPGETQYF
clone_size: once
d_call: NA
j_call: TRBJ2-5
v_call: TRBV19

cdr3_nt: TGTGCCACCAGCAGAGAAAGACAGGGGGGGTTGGAGACCCAGTACTTC
cdr3_aa: CATSRERQGGLETQYF
clone_size: NA
d_call: TRBD1
j_call: TRBJ2-5
v_call: TRBV15

cdr3_nt: TGTGCCAGCTCACGGGCCGACAATGGCTACACCTTC
cdr3_aa: CASSRADNGYTF
clone_size: NA
d_call: NA
j_call: TRBJ1-2
v_call: TRBV18

cdr3_nt: TGCGCCAGCAGCTTGGCGGTCAGCTCCTACGAGCAGTACTTC
cdr3_aa: CASSLAVSSYEQYF
clone_size: NA
d_call: NA
j_call: TRBJ2-7
v_call: TRBV5-1

cdr3_nt: TGTGCCAGCAGCAACAGGGTTAGCACAGATACGCAGTATTTT
cdr3_aa: CASSNRVSTDTQYF
clone_size: NA
d_call: NA
j_call: TRBJ2-3
v_call: TRBV27

cdr3_nt: TGTGCCAGCAGCTTGAGGGAACCCTATAATTCACCCCTCCACTTT
cdr3_aa: CASSLREPYNSPLHF
clone_size: NA
d_call: NA
j_call: TRBJ1-6
v_call: TRBV7-6

cdr3_nt: TGTGCCAGCATCCCGGGGGGGTGGGCTAACTATGGCTACACCTTC
cdr3_aa: CASIPGGWANYGYTF
clone_size: NA
d_call: NA
j_call: TRBJ1-2
v_call: TRBV28

cdr3_nt: TGTGCCAGTACTGAGAGGGGAAGAACAGATACGCAGTATTTT
cdr3_aa: CASTERGRTDTQYF
clone_size: NA
d_call: NA
j_call: TRBJ2-3
v_call: TRBV19

cdr3_nt: TGTGCCAGCAGACCCTGGGGGAATCAAGAGACCCAGTACTTC
cdr3_aa: CASRPWGNQETQYF
clone_size: NA
d_call: NA
j_call: TRBJ2-5
v_call: TRBV6-5

cdr3_nt: TGTGCCAGCAGTTTTAGCCCCCAACAGGGAACCCAGTACTTC
cdr3_aa: CASSFSPQQGTQYF
clone_size: NA
d_call: NA
j_call: TRBJ2-5
v_call: TRBV7-4

cdr3_nt: TGTGCCAGTAGTAATACGGACAGGGACCCCTACGAGCAGTACTTC
cdr3_aa: CASSNTDRDPYEQYF
clone_size: NA
d_call: TRBD1
j_call: TRBJ2-7
v_call: TRBV19

cdr3_nt: TGTGCCAGCAGCACAGGGGGCGCGGGCACCGGGGAGCTGTTTTTT
cdr3_aa: CASSTGGAGTGELFF
clone_size: NA
d_call: TRBD1
j_call: TRBJ2-2
v_call: TRBV7-3